The clone carrying this T cell receptor (beta chain) was counted many times. The antigen is unknown. The data were taken from a study of T cells after yellow fever vaccination. Looking at the study overall: SMART-Seq v4 Ultra Low Input handled preparation of low-cell-number fractions. The study, taken as a whole, reports: The booster saw the reappearance of most primary-vaccination clones (approximately 96% CD4, 70% to 90% CD8). There was a possibility that FACS-sorted repertoires contained abundant clonotypes contaminating from the bulk population.

Trimming removed 1 base from V and 2 bases from J; junction bases left unmatched: 2. This CDR3 spans 15 amino acids. Germline CDR1 and CDR2: LGHNA and YNFKEQ. For TCR, cDNA came from 5'RACE template switching, which added a universal primer site and UMIs. In TCRdb, the 5' RACE reads were re-called with MiXCR into one record per CDR3 protein. The sample has 100,000 to 150,000 distinct CDR3 sequences, nearly 7.5% seen once. The receptor was isolated from a man between 18 and 35 years old who received the YFV17D yellow fever vaccine. The sequencing used CD4+ T cells sorted from PBMCs, collected approximately 11 days after the first yellow fever vaccination. This sequence joins TRBV4-2 and TRBJ2-7; 10 nucleotides match TRBD1. CDR3 loop: CASSQGTGGPYEQYF. The CDR3 DNA is TGTGCCAGCAGCCAAGGGACAGGGGGGCCCTACGAGCAGTACTTC.